Shown below are 25 T cell receptor beta chains from a single sample sequenced in a study of identical twins. Using its own MiXCR run on the 5' RACE reads, TCRdb lists one record per CDR3 protein. Of hundreds of thousands of distinct CDR3 sequences listed, roughly 20% are singletons. These data also featured in a second study, about T cells expressing NK-cell markers.

Sequencing input: PBMCs. These receptor sequences come from a woman younger than 30 in good health.

This clonotype was counted between two and nine times. CDR3 sequence (DNA): TGTGCCAGCAGTGTTAGCGGGAGAGGGGAGACCCAGTACTTC. Its protein product is CASSVSGRGETQYF. The V gene is TRBV6-1, the J gene TRBJ2-5, with 9 bases that match TRBD2. CDR1 MNHNS and CDR2 SASEGT come from the germline V gene. Losses at the gene ends were 4 bases for V and 5 bases for J; bases not matched to a gene: 5. CDR3 length: 14 amino acids.

The chain joins TRBV5-1 to TRBJ2-7, with D perhaps TRBD2 (5 bases). The V gene lost 1 base and the J gene lost 5 bases, with 7 bases spanning the gap. The CDR3 has 12 residues. Germline values: CDR1 SGHRS, CDR2 YFSETQ. The CDR3 DNA follows: TGCGCCAGCAGCTTGTTCGGGAACGAGCAGTACTTC. As protein: CASSLFGNEQYF.

A word on this clonotype: A single base separates this from a much larger clone, so it may be a read error. V and J are TRBV7-2 and TRBJ2-1; D is unresolved. Germline assignment: CDR1 SGHTA and CDR2 FQGNSA. The CDR3 is 11 amino acids. The CDR3 loop reads CASSLIGEHFF. The CDR3 DNA reads as TGTGCCAGCAGCTTAATTGGTGAGCATTTCTTC.

This chain links TRBV5-1 with TRBJ2-3; D possibly corresponds to TRBD1 (5 bases). The V and J ends lost 3 bases and 0 bases respectively, with 11 bases between them. The CDR3 has 15 amino acids. The germline V gene encodes CDR1 SGHRS and CDR2 YFSETQ. The CDR3 here is CASSSDRSSTDTQYF. CDR3 nucleotide sequence: TGCGCCAGCAGCTCAGACAGAAGTAGCACAGATACGCAGTATTTT.

The rearrangement joins TRBV12-3 or TRBV12-4 to TRBJ2-1; TRBD1 might be the D (6 bases). The V gene lost 7 bases and the J gene lost 14 bases, with 27 bases spanning the gap. The CDR3 is made up of 15 amino acids. The chain's CDR3 is CASTARRTVPKEKFF. The CDR3 nucleotides read TGTGCCAGCACCGCCCGACGGACAGTTCCGAAGGAGAAGTTCTTC.

The CDR3 nucleotides are TGTGCCAGCACCCAACGGAGGGGGGACATGAACACTGAAGCTTTCTTT. Amino acid sequence: CASTQRRGDMNTEAFF. The gene calls are TRBV12-3 or TRBV12-4 and TRBJ1-1; D might be TRBD1 (6 bases). Trimming pared 7 bases from V and 0 bases from J, leaving 18 bases between. CDR3 length equals 16 residues.

This CDR3 is CASSSPPGQGYGETQYF. CDR3 DNA: TGTGCCAGCAGTTCACCTCCGGGACAGGGGTACGGAGAGACCCAGTACTTC. This chain links TRBV7-9 with TRBJ2-5, with 10 bases that match TRBD1. V lost 6 bases to trimming and J lost 4 bases; unmatched junction nucleotides: 14. The CDR3 runs to 17 residues. CDR1 is SEHNR, CDR2 FQNEAQ, per germline (reference sequence). The full variable domain, with the rest looked up from reference TRBV7-9 and TRBJ2-5, is DTGVSQNPRHKITKRGQNVTFRCDPISEHNRLYWYRQTLGQGPEFLTYFQNEAQLEKSRLLSDRFSAERPKGSFSTLEIQRTEQGDSAMYLCASSSPPGQGYGETQYFGPGTRLLVL.

This clonotype was seen more than once but under ten times. J is TRBJ2-1 and V is TRBV3-1; D is perhaps TRBD2 (6 bases). Germline V gives CDR1 LGHDT, CDR2 YNNKEL (reference sequence). This CDR3 has 16 amino acids. Trimming shortened V by 5 bases and J by 7 bases, and 21 bases separated the two germline ends. Here the CDR3 reads CASSTGLRMGINEQFF. The CDR3 DNA sequence: TGTGCCAGCAGCACGGGACTCCGGATGGGTATAAATGAGCAGTTCTTC.

The chain joins TRBV7-9 to TRBJ2-7, with TRBD1 identical over 8 bases. V lost 5 bases, J lost 3 bases, and 9 bases stayed unmatched. Germline V gene lookup returns CDR1 SEHNR and CDR2 FQNEAQ (reference sequence). The CDR3 has 15 amino acids. The CDR3 sequence is CASSPSRTGLYEQYF. The CDR3 nucleotides are TGTGCCAGCAGCCCTAGTAGGACAGGGCTCTACGAGCAGTACTTC.

This clonotype was counted between two and nine times. This sequence joins TRBV15 and TRBJ2-4, with TRBD1 matching 7 bases. Per the germline V gene, CDR1 is LNHNV and CDR2 is YYDKDF (reference sequence). The CDR3 runs to 13 residues. J gave up 8 bases and V 9 bases, and 10 bases lay outside the gene matches. The DNA of the CDR3 is TGTGCCACGGCTGACAGGGATAAGGACATTCAGTACTTC. Its protein product is CATADRDKDIQYF. Full variable domain (outside the CDR3, taken from reference TRBV15 and TRBJ2-4): DAMVIQNPRYQVTQFGKPVTLSCSQTLNHNVMYWYQQKSSQAPKLLFHYYDKDFNNEADTPDNFQSRRPNTSFCFLDIRSPGLGDTAMYLCATADRDKDIQYFGAGTRLSVL.

Only a few counts were recorded for this clonotype. The gene calls are TRBV12-3 or TRBV12-4 and TRBJ2-7; possibly TRBD1 for D (6 bases). The CDR3 extends over 16 amino acids. V was cut by 5 bases and J by 2 bases, with 19 bases left in between. Here the CDR3 DNA reads TGTGCCAGCAGTACTCTCCGACAGGACTCAACCTACGAGCAGTACTTC. It codes for CASSTLRQDSTYEQYF.

This chain links TRBV11-2 with TRBJ2-2; 7 nucleotides line up with TRBD2. The CDR3 consists of 17 residues. The V segment lost 2 bases and the J segment 4 bases; nucleotides outside the gene matches: 10. Per the germline V gene, CDR1 is SGHAT and CDR2 is FQNNGV. The DNA for the CDR3 is TGTGCCAGCAGCTTAATAACGGATTCGGGAGGCACCGGGGAGCTGTTTTTT. Its protein is CASSLITDSGGTGELFF.

This clonotype was seen more than once but under ten times. The chain couples TRBV29-1 to TRBJ2-1; 10 bases align to TRBD2. V dropped 5 bases and J dropped 1; count of bases not matched to a gene: 2. CDR3 size: 14 residues. Germline V lookup: CDR1 SQVTM, CDR2 ANQGSEA. The CDR3 spells CSVSGRGSYNEQFF. CDR3 in DNA: TGCAGCGTTAGCGGGAGGGGATCCTACAATGAGCAGTTCTTC.

A few counts support this clonotype. The chain uses TRBV18 and TRBJ1-4; perhaps TRBD1 as D (5 bases). This CDR3 is 15 amino acids long. Germline assignment: CDR1 KGHSH and CDR2 LQKENI. The V end lost 6 bases, the J end lost 3 bases, and 14 bases lay between the germline ends. The CDR3 reads CASSYRGAANEKLFF. The CDR3 nucleotides are TGTGCCAGCTCGTATAGGGGTGCGGCTAATGAAAAACTGTTTTTT.

The rearrangement links TRBV6-1 to TRBJ1-5; D is perhaps TRBD1 (6 bases). V lost 8 bases and J lost 2, with 10 bases in between. Per germline, CDR1 MNHNS and CDR2 SASEGT. CDR3 length equals 13 residues. In DNA, the CDR3 is TGTGCCAGCTCGGGGGCTCGCAATCAGCCCCAGCATTTT. Translated, it gives CASSGARNQPQHF.

The chain uses TRBV29-1 and TRBJ2-1; the D call may be TRBD1 or TRBD2 (5 bases each). The V and J ends lost 3 bases and 0 bases respectively, with 9 bases between them. There are 14 residues in the CDR3. The germline gives CDR1 SQVTM, CDR2 ANQGSEA. CDR3 in DNA: TGCAGCGTTGATGGGACGACCTCCTACAATGAGCAGTTCTTC. Translation: CSVDGTTSYNEQFF.

This clonotype was recorded a few times. The chain recombines TRBV7-9 with TRBJ2-7; D uncertain. The ends were cut back, 3 bases at V and 2 bases at J, with 11 bases in the middle. Germline loops: CDR1 SEHNR, CDR2 FQNEAQ (reference sequence). This CDR3 contains 14 residues. This CDR3 is CASSFPVEPYEQYF. CDR3 nucleotide sequence: TGTGCCAGCAGCTTTCCGGTCGAGCCCTACGAGCAGTACTTC.

This clonotype came up a few times. This chain joins TRBV7-9 and TRBJ1-6; D ambiguous. Germline V gene sequence: CDR1 SEHNR, CDR2 FQNEAQ (reference sequence). Trimming shortened V by 3 bases and J by 14 bases, and 20 bases separated the two germline ends. The CDR3 extends over 15 amino acids. CDR3 loop: CASSFGRRYPPALHF. The CDR3 coding sequence is TGTGCCAGCAGCTTTGGACGCCGATATCCCCCGGCCCTCCACTTT.

The sample holds a few counts of this clonotype. The V gene is TRBV12-5, the J gene TRBJ2-1; no definite D call. The CDR3 length is 16 residues. The germline CDR1 and CDR2 sequences are LGHNT and FRNRAP. V lost 0 bases and J lost 7, with 16 bases in between. The CDR3 DNA reads TGTGCTAGTGGTTTGGTTACTACCTCTCAGGTGAATGAGCAGTTCTTC. Translated: CASGLVTTSQVNEQFF.

Concerning this clonotype: One end of the junction is discordant with germline, which a read error may explain. J is TRBJ2-5 and V is TRBV20-1; TRBD2 might be the D (6 bases). Germline CDR1 and CDR2: DFQATT and SNEGSKA (reference sequence). This CDR3 has 13 amino acids. The CDR3 nucleotides are TGCAGTGCGAGAGGGTCGGGACTCGAGACCCAGTACTTC. Amino acids: CSARGSGLETQYF.

This sequence joins TRBV20-1 and TRBJ2-5, with D perhaps matching TRBD1 (6 bases). Per the germline V gene, CDR1 is DFQATT and CDR2 is SNEGSKA (reference sequence). The CDR3 is made up of 15 amino acids. Trimming cost V 5 bases and J 1 base, with 17 bases left between them. In nucleotides, the CDR3 is TGCAGTGCTTCACAGGGACGGGTGCGCCAAGAGACCCAGTACTTC. Translated, it gives CSASQGRVRQETQYF.

This clonotype is a singleton in its sample. V usage is TRBV5-5 and J usage is TRBJ2-2, with D perhaps matching TRBD1 (6 bases). There are 15 residues in the CDR3. The germline CDR1 and CDR2 sequences are SGHKS and YYEKEE (reference sequence). Trimming pared 4 bases from V and 3 bases from J, leaving 13 bases between. Here the CDR3 reads CASSAPGHYTGELFF. CDR3 nucleotides: TGTGCCAGCAGCGCTCCGGGACACTACACCGGGGAGCTGTTTTTT.

This clonotype was observed a handful of times. The chain joins TRBV29-1 to TRBJ2-1, with 10 bases identical to TRBD2. The CDR3 consists of 19 residues. With V trimmed by 8 bases and J by 7 bases, 26 bases remained unmatched. Germline CDR1 reads SQVTM; CDR2 reads ANQGSEA. The CDR3 loop is CSPRTWTGFGSGRSNEQFF. The CDR3 DNA reads as TGCAGCCCGCGAACCTGGACAGGGTTTGGTAGCGGGAGGTCGAATGAGCAGTTCTTC.

The genes are TRBV20-1 and TRBJ2-7; 12 bases are a match to TRBD2. Germline V CDR1 and CDR2: DFQATT, SNEGSKA (reference sequence). V lost 2 bases and J lost 6; bases outside the gene matches: 2. There are 13 residues in the CDR3. CDR3 sequence: CSARLAGGGEQYF. The CDR3 region has the DNA TGCAGTGCTAGACTAGCGGGAGGGGGCGAGCAGTACTTC.

V gene TRBV7-9 combines with J gene TRBJ1-1, with a tentative D call TRBD1 (5 bases). From germline, CDR1 is SEHNR and CDR2 FQNEAQ (reference sequence). The CDR3 totals 13 residues. The V and J ends lost 7 bases and 5 bases respectively, with 14 bases between them. CDR3 region: CASTPGGETEAFF. CDR3 nucleotide sequence: TGTGCCAGCACCCCTGGGGGAGAAACTGAAGCTTTCTTT.